The clone carrying this TCR beta chain was detected ten times or more. The antigen remains undetermined. A junction boundary mismatches the germline segment, possibly from a read error. The data were taken from a study of T-cell reconstitution after alpha-beta-depleted transplantation in children. Unique molecular identifiers were incorporated when the TCRbeta library was constructed. One entry per CDR3 protein results from TCRdb running MiXCR on the PCR reads. The table shows over 100,000 distinct CDR3 sequences, with about 9.4% occurring only once. Study outcomes and limitations: T-cell counts and diversity at one year following transplant were attributed mainly to newly produced T cells.

This CDR3 comprises 12 residues. Germline CDR1 reads SGHRS; CDR2 reads YFSETQ. This receptor was obtained from a boy aged 2 to 10 with acute lymphoblastic leukemia, due to receive a stem cell transplant. This material consisted of PBMCs, taken before TCRalphabeta/CD19-depleted stem cell transplant. This sequence joins TRBV5-1 and TRBJ2-7; tentative D call: TRBD1 (6 bases). In DNA, the CDR3 is TGCGCCAGCAGCTTGCGACAGGATCTATGGGCCTTC. It yields the protein CASSLRQDLWAF.